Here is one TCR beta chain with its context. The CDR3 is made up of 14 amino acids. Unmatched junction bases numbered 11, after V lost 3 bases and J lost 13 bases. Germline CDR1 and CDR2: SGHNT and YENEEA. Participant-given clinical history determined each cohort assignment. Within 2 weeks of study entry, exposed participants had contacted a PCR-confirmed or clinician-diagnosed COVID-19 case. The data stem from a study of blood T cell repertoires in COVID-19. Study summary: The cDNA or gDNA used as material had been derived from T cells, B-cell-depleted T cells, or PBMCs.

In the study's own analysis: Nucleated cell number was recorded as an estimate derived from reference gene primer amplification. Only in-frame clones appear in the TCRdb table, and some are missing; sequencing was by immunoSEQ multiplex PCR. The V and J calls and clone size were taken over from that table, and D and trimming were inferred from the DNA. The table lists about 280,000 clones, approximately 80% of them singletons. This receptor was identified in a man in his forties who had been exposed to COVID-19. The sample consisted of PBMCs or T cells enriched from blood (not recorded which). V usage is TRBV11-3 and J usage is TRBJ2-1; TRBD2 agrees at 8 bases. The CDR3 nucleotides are TGTGCCAGCAGCTTCTACCGGGAGGGGTCCTCTCAGTTCTTC. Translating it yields CASSFYREGSSQFF.